Below are 25 T cell receptor beta chains sequenced from a single sample in a study of blood T cell repertoires in COVID-19. Clones were sequenced by immunoSEQ multiplex PCR, and TCRdb holds only the in-frame ones, with some missing. The profile covers some 410,000 clones, with roughly 88% appearing a single time and more than 0.85% taken by the ten largest. Sequenced: PBMCs or T cells enriched from blood (not recorded which). These receptors were collected from a woman aged 25 to 45 with acute COVID-19.

The genes are TRBV15 and TRBJ1-4; 7 bases map to TRBD1. This CDR3 has 14 residues. J gave up 3 bases and V 4 bases, and 2 bases lay outside the gene matches. From germline, CDR1 is LNHNV and CDR2 YYDKDF (reference sequence). The CDR3 here is CATSKGTANEKLFF. The CDR3 DNA reads as TGTGCCACCAGCAAGGGGACAGCTAATGAAAAACTGTTTTTT.

The J gene is TRBJ2-7, the V gene TRBV19; 8 bases fit TRBD2. The ends lost 2 bases at V and 2 bases at J; junction bases unmatched: 2. This CDR3 is built from 14 residues. Germline V gene lookup returns CDR1 LNHDA and CDR2 SQIVND (reference sequence). This CDR3 is CASSITSGPYEQYF. Here the CDR3 DNA reads TGTGCCAGTAGTATAACTAGCGGACCCTACGAGCAGTACTTC. The full variable domain, in which reference TRBV19 and TRBJ2-7 provide the parts outside the CDR3, is DGGITQSPKYLFRKEGQNVTLSCEQNLNHDAMYWYRQDPGQGLRLIYYSQIVNDFQKGDIAEGYSVSREKKESFPLTVTSAQKNPTAFYLCASSITSGPYEQYFGPGTRLTVT.

The chain recombines TRBV5-4 with TRBJ1-2, with 8 bases matching TRBD1. Germline V gene data show CDR1 as SGHNT and CDR2 as YYREEE (reference sequence). This CDR3 region has 14 residues. The V segment lost 0 bases and the J segment 7 bases; nucleotides outside the gene matches: 5. The CDR3 reads CASSLGQGARGYTF. CDR3 nucleotides: TGTGCCAGCAGCTTGGGCCAGGGGGCGCGTGGCTACACCTTC. Full variable domain (remainder filled in from reference TRBV5-4 and TRBJ1-2): ETGVTQSPTHLIKTRGQQVTLRCSSQSGHNTVSWYQQALGQGPQFIFQYYREEENGRGNFPPRFSGLQFPNYSSELNVNALELDDSALYLCASSLGQGARGYTFGSGTRLTVV.

The gene calls are TRBV6-2 or TRBV6-3 and TRBJ1-6; 9 bases fit TRBD1. CDR1 and CDR2 (germline): MNHEY, SVGEGT. Trimming removed 3 bases from V and 9 bases from J; junction bases left unmatched: 6. The CDR3 extends over 15 amino acids. CDR3 loop: CASSYFGTGSSPLHF. The CDR3, as DNA: TGTGCCAGCAGTTATTTTGGGACAGGGTCTTCACCCCTCCACTTT.

The rearrangement joins TRBV19 to TRBJ1-2; a weak D match, TRBD1 (5 bases). Germline V gene sequence: CDR1 LNHDA, CDR2 SQIVND (reference sequence). The length of the CDR3 is 16 residues. V lost 5 bases to trimming and J lost 6 bases, with 22 bases between them. The CDR3 region has the DNA TGTGCCAGTAGTTCCAGGGCCTACTCTACCGCGAATGGCTACACCTTC. It is translated as CASSSRAYSTANGYTF.

This clone came up once. V usage is TRBV7-7 and J usage is TRBJ2-3, with 9 bases that match TRBD2. CDR1 is SSHAT, CDR2 FNYEAQ, per germline (reference sequence). The V and J ends lost 1 base and 5 bases, in that order; junction bases with no gene match: 13. This CDR3 comprises 18 residues. The CDR3 region is CASSLGPRGGGAEDTQYF. CDR3 DNA sequence: TGTGCCAGCAGCTTAGGCCCTCGGGGCGGGGGGGCCGAAGATACGCAGTATTTT.

This rearrangement joins TRBV11-2 to TRBJ1-4; tentative D call: TRBD1 (6 bases). The CDR3 loop spans 14 amino acids. Germline CDR1 is SGHAT and CDR2 is FQNNGV. V was clipped by 0 bases and J by 10 bases, with 12 bases between them. The CDR3 DNA reads as TGTGCCAGCAGCTTAGATACAGGGAGAGGAAAACTGTTTTTT. Translation: CASSLDTGRGKLFF.

This chain connects TRBV6-5 to TRBJ1-1, with D perhaps matching TRBD1 (5 bases). Trimming left V 9 bases short and J 0 bases short, with 14 bases between. Germline CDR1 is MNHEY and CDR2 is SVGAGI. The CDR3 runs to 14 residues. The CDR3 nucleotides are TGTGCCAGTTGGTATCAGGGCATGAACACTGAAGCTTTCTTT. It yields the protein CASWYQGMNTEAFF.

A single count supports this clone. The chain recombines TRBV15 with TRBJ2-3; 8 bases line up with TRBD2. The CDR3 consists of 18 residues. Trimming at V came to 0 bases and at J to 0 bases, leaving 8 bases not matched to a gene. Looked up from germline, CDR1 is LNHNV and CDR2 is YYDKDF (reference sequence). The CDR3 DNA reads as TGTGCCACCAGCAGAGATTACGGGGGGGTAACTAGCACAGATACGCAGTATTTT. It translates to CATSRDYGGVTSTDTQYF.

Concerning this clone: The sample carries other DNA sequences with the same CDR3. V and J are TRBV9 and TRBJ2-7, with TRBD1 matching 12 bases. The length of the CDR3 is 15 residues. V shed 2 bases and J 1 base; nucleotides not matched to a gene: 1. Germline loops: CDR1 SGDLS, CDR2 YYNGEE. The CDR3 loop is CASSVGQGASYEQYF. CDR3 in DNA: TGTGCCAGCAGCGTGGGACAGGGGGCTTCCTACGAGCAGTACTTC.

The chain employs TRBV30 and TRBJ1-1; TRBD1 agrees at 8 bases. This CDR3 has 15 amino acids. Trimming removed 2 bases from V and 2 bases from J; junction bases left unmatched: 7. Germline values: CDR1 GTSNPN, CDR2 SVGIG (reference sequence). CDR3 loop: CAWSMSQGVNTEAFF. The CDR3 DNA reads as TGTGCCTGGAGTATGTCACAGGGGGTCAACACTGAAGCTTTCTTT.

The rearrangement links TRBV7-3 to TRBJ2-1; D is ambiguous. Deletions cut 2 bases from V and 7 bases from J, with 9 bases between. The CDR3 runs 13 residues. Germline values: CDR1 SGHTA, CDR2 FQGTGA. CDR3 nucleotide sequence: TGTGCCAGCAGCTTAGACAATTTAAATGAGCAGTTCTTC. Translating it yields CASSLDNLNEQFF.

This chain connects TRBV10-1 to TRBJ2-1; 8 nucleotides agree with TRBD2. The V gene end was trimmed by 8 bases and the J gene end by 4 bases; junction bases not matched to a gene: 10. CDR3 length: 15 residues. Germline CDR1 WNHNN, CDR2 SYGVQD (reference sequence). Written as DNA, the CDR3 is TGCGCCAGCTCTTCCACGGGGGGGGGTTACAATGAGCAGTTCTTC. Amino acid sequence: CASSSTGGGYNEQFF.

The chain uses TRBV9 and TRBJ1-1, with D maybe TRBD1 (5 bases). CDR1 is SGDLS, CDR2 YYNGEE, per germline. The CDR3 sequence is 14 residues long. With 4 bases removed from V and 4 bases from J, the gap between germline ends came to 14 bases. CDR3 bases: TGTGCCAGCAGCCCGTTGGCGGGGGGCACTGAAGCTTTCTTT. Translation gives CASSPLAGGTEAFF.

About this clone itself: Other DNA sequences within the sample encode an identical CDR3. This chain uses TRBV2 with TRBJ2-7; 8 bases are shared with TRBD1. The CDR3 extends over 14 amino acids. From germline, CDR1 is SNHLY and CDR2 FYNNEI. The trim removed 6 bases at V and 1 base at J, leaving 5 bases unmatched. CDR3 bases: TGTGCCAGCAGCGCCGGGACAGGTTCCTACGAGCAGTACTTC. The encoded protein is CASSAGTGSYEQYF.

The chain has TRBV27 and TRBJ1-5, with a tentative D call TRBD1 (6 bases). The CDR3 contains 13 residues. V lost 5 bases and J lost 7, with 12 bases in between. Germline values: CDR1 MNHEY, CDR2 SMNVEV (reference sequence). As DNA, the CDR3 is TGTGCCAGCAGTCCCAGGGGTATACAGCCCCAGCATTTT. This gives the protein CASSPRGIQPQHF.

The chain is built from TRBV19 and TRBJ2-5, with D possibly being TRBD1 (5 bases). This CDR3 is 13 amino acids long. V lost 3 bases and J lost 3, with 8 bases in between. Germline CDR1 reads LNHDA; CDR2 reads SQIVND (reference sequence). The chain's CDR3 is CASSILGEETQYF. CDR3 sequence (DNA): TGTGCCAGTAGTATCTTAGGGGAAGAGACCCAGTACTTC.

V gene TRBV6-5 combines with J gene TRBJ2-1; D is uncertain. Germline V gives CDR1 MNHEY, CDR2 SVGAGI. Trimming shortened V by 9 bases and J by 9 bases, and 15 bases separated the two germline ends. The CDR3 contains 12 residues. The chain's CDR3 is CASKTVVSEQFF. The CDR3 region has the DNA TGTGCCAGTAAAACAGTGGTGAGTGAGCAGTTCTTC.

The chain combines TRBV15 with TRBJ1-3, with D unresolved. The V gene's germline CDR1 is LNHNV and CDR2 YYDKDF (reference sequence). The CDR3 has 13 residues. The V end lost 3 bases, the J end lost 3 bases, and 6 bases lay between the germline ends. CDR3 nucleotide sequence: TGTGCCACCAGCAGCTTTATTGGAAACACCATATATTTT. Translation gives CATSSFIGNTIYF.

The CDR3 protein is CASSLSFQGSYEQYF. CDR3 bases: TGTGCCAGCAGCCTCAGTTTTCAGGGCTCCTACGAGCAGTACTTC. This chain uses TRBV7-8 with TRBJ2-7, with a weak D call TRBD1 (5 bases). The CDR3 has 15 amino acids. The ends were cut back, 5 bases at V and 0 bases at J, with 14 bases in the middle. Germline assignment: CDR1 SGHVS and CDR2 FQNEAQ.

The chain links TRBV7-2 to TRBJ1-1; tentative D call: TRBD1 (6 bases). V was pared by 5 bases and J by 7 bases, with 17 bases between. Per germline, CDR1 SGHTA and CDR2 FQGNSA. The CDR3 runs 14 residues. CDR3 sequence (DNA): TGTGCCAGCAGCCAAGGGGGAAGACCTAATGAAGCTTTCTTT. Translating it yields CASSQGGRPNEAFF.

The V call is TRBV3-1 (or the pseudogene TRBV3-2), the J call TRBJ1-2; D is perhaps TRBD1 (6 bases). With 3 bases removed from V and 8 bases from J, the gap between germline ends came to 16 bases. The CDR3 has 14 amino acids. Per the germline V gene, CDR1 is LGHDT and CDR2 is YNNKEL (reference sequence). As DNA, the CDR3 is TGTGCCAGCAGCCATGGGGGGGCAGGGGAAGGCTACACCTTC. Protein: CASSHGGAGEGYTF.

The V call is TRBV4-2, the J call TRBJ2-7; no firm D call. Trimming stripped 1 base from V and 5 bases from J, with 6 bases between. CDR1 is LGHNA, CDR2 YNFKEQ, per germline. The CDR3 length is 12 residues. In DNA form, the CDR3 reads TGTGCCAGCAGCCAAGTCGTCCACGAGCAGTACTTC. It specifies CASSQVVHEQYF.

The V gene is TRBV2, the J gene TRBJ2-3; the match to TRBD1 covers 10 bases. Germline V gene lookup returns CDR1 SNHLY and CDR2 FYNNEI. J lost 4 bases, V lost 5 bases, and 3 bases had no gene match. The CDR3 is 14 amino acids. As DNA, the CDR3 is TGTGCCAGCAGTATGACAGGGGGCCCAGATACGCAGTATTTT. Translation: CASSMTGGPDTQYF.

This chain joins TRBV19 and TRBJ2-1; D may be TRBD2 (6 bases). The germline gives CDR1 LNHDA, CDR2 SQIVND (reference sequence). This CDR3 is 18 amino acids long. V dropped 3 bases and J dropped 9 bases, with 27 bases sitting between them. The CDR3 nucleotides are TGTGCCAGTAGTATCGGAGGAGGGAGCGTGGGCCCACCTACTGAGCAGTTCTTC. It is translated as CASSIGGGSVGPPTEQFF.